Here is one T cell receptor (beta chain) with its context. Antigen: not known. The primer mix had 60 Vbeta and 13 Jbeta primers. Measured with immunoSEQ multiplex PCR; TCRdb has only the in-frame clones, and not every one. This sample has some 150,000 clones, with around 80% found just once. Germline lookup yields CDR1 SGDLS and CDR2 YYNGEE. J was trimmed by 7 bases and V by 4 bases; bases with no gene match: 20. CDR3 length: 19 residues. The data were obtained in a study of cytomegalovirus exposure and HLA in healthy donors. Overall study findings and caveats: Across all donors, roughly uniform sequencing depth was an assumption of the presence/absence analyses. In a later analysis, HLA-C alleles had the fewest associated TCRs, DRB1 alleles the most. CMV serostatus was the only recorded immune exposure for donors. Looking again later, the authors saw that most CMV-associated TCR beta chains seemed HLA-restricted.

Sequencing was performed on PBMCs. The TCR was taken from a man aged 25-45 years in good health and CMV-seronegative. The V call is TRBV9, the J call TRBJ2-1, with TRBD2 identical over 10 bases. The CDR3 spells CASSSDRASGSHLMNEQFF. The CDR3 DNA reads as TGTGCCAGCAGCAGCGACAGGGCTAGCGGGAGTCACTTAATGAATGAGCAGTTCTTC. The variable domain in full, completed from reference TRBV9 and TRBJ2-1, reads DSGVTQTPKHLITATGQRVTLRCSPRSGDLSVYWYQQSLDQGLQFLIQYYNGEERAKGNILERFSAQQFPDLHSELNLSSLELGDSALYFCASSSDRASGSHLMNEQFFGPGTRLTVL.